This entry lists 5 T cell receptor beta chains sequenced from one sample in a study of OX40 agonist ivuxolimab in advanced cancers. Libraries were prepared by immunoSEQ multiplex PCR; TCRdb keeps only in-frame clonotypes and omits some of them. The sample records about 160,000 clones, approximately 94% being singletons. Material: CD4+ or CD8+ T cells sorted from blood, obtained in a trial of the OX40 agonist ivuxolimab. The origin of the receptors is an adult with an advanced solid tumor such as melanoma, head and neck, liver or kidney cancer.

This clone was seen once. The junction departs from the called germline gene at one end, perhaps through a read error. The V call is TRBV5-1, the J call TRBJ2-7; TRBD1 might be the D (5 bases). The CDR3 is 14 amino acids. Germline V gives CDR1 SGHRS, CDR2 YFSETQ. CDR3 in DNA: TGTGCCAGCAGCGAGGCCAGGGATTTCTACGAGCAGTACTTC. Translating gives CASSEARDFYEQYF.

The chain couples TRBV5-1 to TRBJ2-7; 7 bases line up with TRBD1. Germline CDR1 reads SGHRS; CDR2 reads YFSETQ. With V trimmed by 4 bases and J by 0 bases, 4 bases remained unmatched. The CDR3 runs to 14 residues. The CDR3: CASSTWTGSYEQYF. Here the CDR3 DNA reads TGCGCCAGCAGCACTTGGACAGGCTCCTACGAGCAGTACTTC.

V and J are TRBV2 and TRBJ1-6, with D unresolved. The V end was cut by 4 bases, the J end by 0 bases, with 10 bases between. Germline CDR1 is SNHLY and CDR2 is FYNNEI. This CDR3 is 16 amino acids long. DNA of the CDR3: TGTGCCAGCAGTGCGAGGCAGAGCTCCTATAATTCACCCCTCCACTTT. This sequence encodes CASSARQSSYNSPLHF.

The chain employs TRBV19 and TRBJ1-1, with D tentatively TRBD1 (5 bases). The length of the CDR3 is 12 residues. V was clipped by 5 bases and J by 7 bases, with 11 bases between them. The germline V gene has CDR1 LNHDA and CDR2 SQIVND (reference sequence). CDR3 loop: CASSSRQSEAFF. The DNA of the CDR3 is TGTGCCAGTAGTTCACGACAGAGTGAAGCTTTCTTT.

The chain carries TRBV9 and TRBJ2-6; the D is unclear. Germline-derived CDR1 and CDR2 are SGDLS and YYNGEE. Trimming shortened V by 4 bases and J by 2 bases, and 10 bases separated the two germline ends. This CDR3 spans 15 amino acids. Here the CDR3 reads CASSSWGPGANVLTF. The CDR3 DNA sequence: TGTGCCAGCAGCTCTTGGGGTCCTGGGGCCAACGTCCTGACTTTC.